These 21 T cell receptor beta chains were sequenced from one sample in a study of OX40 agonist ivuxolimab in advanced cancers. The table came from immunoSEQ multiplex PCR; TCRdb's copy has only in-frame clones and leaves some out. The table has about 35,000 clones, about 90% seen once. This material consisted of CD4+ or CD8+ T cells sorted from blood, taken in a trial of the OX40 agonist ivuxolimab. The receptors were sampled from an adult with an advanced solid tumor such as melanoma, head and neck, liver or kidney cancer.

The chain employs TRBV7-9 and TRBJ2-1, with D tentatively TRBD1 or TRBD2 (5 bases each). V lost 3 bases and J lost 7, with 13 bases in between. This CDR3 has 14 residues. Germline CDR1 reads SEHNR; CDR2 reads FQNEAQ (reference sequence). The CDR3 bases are TGTGCCAGCAGCTTTCGAGGGGCTCGTAATGAGCAGTTCTTC. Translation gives CASSFRGARNEQFF. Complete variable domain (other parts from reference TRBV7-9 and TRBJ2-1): DTGVSQNPRHKITKRGQNVTFRCDPISEHNRLYWYRQTLGQGPEFLTYFQNEAQLEKSRLLSDRFSAERPKGSFSTLEIQRTEQGDSAMYLCASSFRGARNEQFFGPGTRLTVL.

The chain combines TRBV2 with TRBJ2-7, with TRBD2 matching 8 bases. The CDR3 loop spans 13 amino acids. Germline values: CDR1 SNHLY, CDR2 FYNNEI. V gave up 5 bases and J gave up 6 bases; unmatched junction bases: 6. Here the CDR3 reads CASSPSGGVEQYF. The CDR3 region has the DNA TGTGCCAGCAGTCCCTCGGGAGGGGTCGAGCAGTACTTC.

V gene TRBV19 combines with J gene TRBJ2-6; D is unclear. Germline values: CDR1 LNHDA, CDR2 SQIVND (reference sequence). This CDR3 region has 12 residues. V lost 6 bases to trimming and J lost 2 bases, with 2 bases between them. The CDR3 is CASRAGANVLTF. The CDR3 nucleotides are TGTGCCAGTAGAGCTGGGGCCAACGTCCTGACTTTC.

CDR3 DNA: TGCAGCGTTGTAGGGACCGGGGAGCTGTTTTTT. Translating it yields CSVVGTGELFF. V gene TRBV29-1 combines with J gene TRBJ2-2, with D hard to call. This CDR3 has 11 amino acids. In germline, CDR1 is SQVTM, CDR2 ANQGSEA. Trimming removed 4 bases from V and 5 bases from J, with 5 bases in between.

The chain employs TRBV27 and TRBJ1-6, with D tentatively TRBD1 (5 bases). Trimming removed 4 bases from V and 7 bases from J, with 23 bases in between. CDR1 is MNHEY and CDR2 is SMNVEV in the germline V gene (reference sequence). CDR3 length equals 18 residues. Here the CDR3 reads CASSSSRDFPARNSPLHF. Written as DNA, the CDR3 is TGTGCCAGCAGTTCCTCCAGGGACTTCCCAGCGAGGAATTCACCCCTCCACTTT.

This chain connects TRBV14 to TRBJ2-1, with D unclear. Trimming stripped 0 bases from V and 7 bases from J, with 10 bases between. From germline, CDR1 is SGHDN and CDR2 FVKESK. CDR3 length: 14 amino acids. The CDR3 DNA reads TGTGCCAGCAGCCAAGATCTGCTAGTTAATGAGCAGTTCTTC. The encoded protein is CASSQDLLVNEQFF.

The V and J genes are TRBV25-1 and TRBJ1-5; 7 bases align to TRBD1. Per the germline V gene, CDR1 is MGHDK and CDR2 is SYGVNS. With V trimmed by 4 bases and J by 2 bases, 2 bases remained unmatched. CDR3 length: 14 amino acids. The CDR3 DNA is TGTGCCAGCAGTGTTACAGGGGGCAATCAGCCCCAGCATTTT. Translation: CASSVTGGNQPQHF.

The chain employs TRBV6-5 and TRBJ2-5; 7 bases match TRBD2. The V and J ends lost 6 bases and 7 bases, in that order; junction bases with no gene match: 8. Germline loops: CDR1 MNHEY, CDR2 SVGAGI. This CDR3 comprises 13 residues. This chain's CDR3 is CASSLTSSGTQYF. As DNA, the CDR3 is TGTGCCAGCAGCCTGACTAGCTCGGGGACCCAGTACTTC.

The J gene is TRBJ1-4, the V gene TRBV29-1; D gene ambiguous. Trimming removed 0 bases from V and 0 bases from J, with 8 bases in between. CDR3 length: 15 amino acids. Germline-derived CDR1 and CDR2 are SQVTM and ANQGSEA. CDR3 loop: CSVEDLKATNEKLFF. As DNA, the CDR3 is TGCAGCGTTGAAGATCTAAAGGCAACTAATGAAAAACTGTTTTTT. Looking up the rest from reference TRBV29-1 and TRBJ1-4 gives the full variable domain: SAVISQKPSRDICQRGTSLTIQCQVDSQVTMMFWYRQQPGQSLTLIATANQGSEATYESGFVIDKFPISRPNLTFSTLTVSNMSPEDSSIYLCSVEDLKATNEKLFFGSGTQLSVL.

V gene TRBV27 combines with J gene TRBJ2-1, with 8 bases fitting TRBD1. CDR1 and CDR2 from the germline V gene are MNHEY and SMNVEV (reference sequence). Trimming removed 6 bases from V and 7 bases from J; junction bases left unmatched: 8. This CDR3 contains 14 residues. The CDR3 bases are TGTGCCAGCAGATCACACAGGGGGTGGAATGAGCAGTTCTTC. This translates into CASRSHRGWNEQFF.

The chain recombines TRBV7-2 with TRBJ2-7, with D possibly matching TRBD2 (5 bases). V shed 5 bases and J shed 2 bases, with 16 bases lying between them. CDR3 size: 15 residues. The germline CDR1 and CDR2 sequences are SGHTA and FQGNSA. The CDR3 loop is CASSQVVATTYEQYF. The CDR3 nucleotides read TGTGCCAGCAGCCAAGTGGTAGCGACTACCTACGAGCAGTACTTC.

CDR3: CASSLGHLPFYGYTF. DNA for the CDR3: TGTGCCAGCAGCCTGGGACATCTTCCTTTCTATGGCTACACCTTC. V gene TRBV7-9 combines with J gene TRBJ1-2, with D possibly TRBD1 on 6 matching bases. Germline V CDR1 and CDR2: SEHNR, FQNEAQ (reference sequence). The V gene lost 5 bases and the J gene lost 4 bases, with 17 bases spanning the gap. This CDR3 has 15 amino acids.

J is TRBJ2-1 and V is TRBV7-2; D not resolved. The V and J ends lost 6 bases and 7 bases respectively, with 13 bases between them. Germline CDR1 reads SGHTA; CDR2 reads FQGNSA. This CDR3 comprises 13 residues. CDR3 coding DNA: TGTGCCAGCAGTTTCTTTCTCGGGAATGAGCAGTTCTTC. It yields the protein CASSFFLGNEQFF.

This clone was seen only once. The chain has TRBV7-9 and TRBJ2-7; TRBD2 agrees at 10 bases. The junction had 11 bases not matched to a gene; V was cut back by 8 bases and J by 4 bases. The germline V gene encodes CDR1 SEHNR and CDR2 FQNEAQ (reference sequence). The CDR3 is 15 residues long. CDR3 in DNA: TGTGCCAGCCTCCCGGGAACTAGCGGGGCTTACGAGCAGTACTTC. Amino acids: CASLPGTSGAYEQYF.

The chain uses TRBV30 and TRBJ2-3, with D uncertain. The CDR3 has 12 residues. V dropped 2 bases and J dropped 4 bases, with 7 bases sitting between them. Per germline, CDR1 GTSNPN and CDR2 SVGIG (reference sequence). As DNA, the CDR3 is TGTGCCTGGAGTATTAGACCAGATACGCAGTATTTT. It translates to CAWSIRPDTQYF.

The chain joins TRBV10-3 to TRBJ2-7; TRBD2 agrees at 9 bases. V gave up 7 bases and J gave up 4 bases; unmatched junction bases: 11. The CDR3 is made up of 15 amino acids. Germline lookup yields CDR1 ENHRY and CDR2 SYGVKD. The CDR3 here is CAINEGSGRGYEQYF. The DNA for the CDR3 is TGTGCCATCAACGAGGGTAGCGGGAGAGGTTACGAGCAGTACTTC.

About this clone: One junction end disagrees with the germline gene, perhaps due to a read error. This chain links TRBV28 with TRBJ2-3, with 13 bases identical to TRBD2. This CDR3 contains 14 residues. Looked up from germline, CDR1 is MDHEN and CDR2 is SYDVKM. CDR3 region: CASSPISGLAGIDF. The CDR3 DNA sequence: TGTGCCAGCAGTCCGATCTCGGGACTAGCGGGAATCGATTTT.

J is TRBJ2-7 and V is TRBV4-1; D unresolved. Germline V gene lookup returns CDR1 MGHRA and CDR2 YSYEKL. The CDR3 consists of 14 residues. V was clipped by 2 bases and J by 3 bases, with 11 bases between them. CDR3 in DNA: TGCGCCAGCAGCCAATACGAGATAAACTACGAGCAGTACTTC. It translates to CASSQYEINYEQYF.

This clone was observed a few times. CDR3 coding DNA: TGTGCCAGTAGTCTTGTGGGAGGAACGAACACTGAAGCTTTCTTT. Residues: CASSLVGGTNTEAFF. The chain has TRBV19 and TRBJ1-1, with unresolved D. V lost 5 bases, J lost 1 base, and 14 bases lay in between. The germline gives CDR1 LNHDA, CDR2 SQIVND (reference sequence). The CDR3 covers 15 residues.

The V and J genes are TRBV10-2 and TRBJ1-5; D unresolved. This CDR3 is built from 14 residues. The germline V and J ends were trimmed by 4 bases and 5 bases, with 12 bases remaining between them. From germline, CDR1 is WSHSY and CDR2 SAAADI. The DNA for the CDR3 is TGCGCCAGCAGTGCCGGGTTCGGGGATCAGCCCCAGCATTTT. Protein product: CASSAGFGDQPQHF.

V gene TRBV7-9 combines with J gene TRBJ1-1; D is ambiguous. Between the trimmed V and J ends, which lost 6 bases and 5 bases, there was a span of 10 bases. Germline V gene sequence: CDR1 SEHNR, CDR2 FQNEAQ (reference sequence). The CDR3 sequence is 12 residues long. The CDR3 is CASRKLGTEAFF. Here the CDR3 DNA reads TGTGCCAGCAGGAAGTTGGGGACTGAAGCTTTCTTT.